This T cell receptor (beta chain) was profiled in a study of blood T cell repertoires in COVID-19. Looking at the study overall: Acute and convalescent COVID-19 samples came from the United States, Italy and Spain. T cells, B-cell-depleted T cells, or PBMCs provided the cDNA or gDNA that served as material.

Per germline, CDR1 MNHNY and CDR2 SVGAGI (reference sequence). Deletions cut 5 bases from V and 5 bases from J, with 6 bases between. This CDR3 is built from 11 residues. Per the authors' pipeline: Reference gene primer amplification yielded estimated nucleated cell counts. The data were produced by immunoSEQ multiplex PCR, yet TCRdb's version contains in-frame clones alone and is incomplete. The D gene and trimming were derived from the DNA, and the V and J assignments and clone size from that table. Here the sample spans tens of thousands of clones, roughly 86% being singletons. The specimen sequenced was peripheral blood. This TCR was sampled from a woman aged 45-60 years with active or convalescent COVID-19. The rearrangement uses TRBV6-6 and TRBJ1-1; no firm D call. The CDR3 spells CASSPGTEAFF. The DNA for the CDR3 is TGTGCCAGCAGTCCCGGTACTGAAGCTTTCTTT.